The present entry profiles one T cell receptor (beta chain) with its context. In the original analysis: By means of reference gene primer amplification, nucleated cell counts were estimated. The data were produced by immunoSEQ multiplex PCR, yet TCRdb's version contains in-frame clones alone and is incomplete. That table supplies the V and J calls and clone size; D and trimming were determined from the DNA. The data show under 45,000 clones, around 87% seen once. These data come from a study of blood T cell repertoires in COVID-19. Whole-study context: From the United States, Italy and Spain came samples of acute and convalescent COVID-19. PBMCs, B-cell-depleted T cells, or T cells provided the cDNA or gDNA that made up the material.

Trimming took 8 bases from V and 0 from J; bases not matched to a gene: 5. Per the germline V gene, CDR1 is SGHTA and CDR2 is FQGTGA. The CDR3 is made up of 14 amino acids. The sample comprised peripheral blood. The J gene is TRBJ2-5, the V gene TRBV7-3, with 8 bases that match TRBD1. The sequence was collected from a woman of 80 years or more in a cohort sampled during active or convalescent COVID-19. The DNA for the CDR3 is TGTGCCAGCCCCCGGACAGGGAACCAAGAGACCCAGTACTTC. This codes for CASPRTGNQETQYF.